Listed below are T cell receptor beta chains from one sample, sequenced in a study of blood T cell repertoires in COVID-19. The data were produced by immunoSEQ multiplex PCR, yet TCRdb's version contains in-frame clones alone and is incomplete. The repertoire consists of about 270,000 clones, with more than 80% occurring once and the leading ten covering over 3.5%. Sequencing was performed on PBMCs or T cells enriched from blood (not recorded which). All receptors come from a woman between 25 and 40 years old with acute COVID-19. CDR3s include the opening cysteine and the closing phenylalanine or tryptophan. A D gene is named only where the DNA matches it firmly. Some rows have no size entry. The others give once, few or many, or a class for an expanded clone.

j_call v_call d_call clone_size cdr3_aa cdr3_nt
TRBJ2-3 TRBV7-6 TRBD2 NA CASSLSGGEDTQYF TGTGCCAGCAGCCTTAGCGGGGGGGAAGATACGCAGTATTTT
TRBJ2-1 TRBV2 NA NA CASTPGTYNEQFF TGTGCCAGCACCCCGGGAACCTACAATGAGCAGTTCTTC
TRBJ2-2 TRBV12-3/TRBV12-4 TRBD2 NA CAGGRGDTGELFF TGTGCCGGCGGGAGGGGGGACACCGGGGAGCTGTTTTTT
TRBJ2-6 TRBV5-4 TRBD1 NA CASSPRQGESSGANVLTF TGTGCCAGCAGCCCACGACAGGGGGAGAGCTCTGGGGCCAACGTCCTGACTTTC
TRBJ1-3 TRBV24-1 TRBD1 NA CASTIAGGSGNTIYF TGTGCCTCGACAATCGCAGGGGGCTCTGGAAACACCATATATTTT
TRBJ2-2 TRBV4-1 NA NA CASSQVEGDGELFF TGCGCCAGCAGCCAAGTTGAGGGCGACGGGGAGCTGTTTTTT
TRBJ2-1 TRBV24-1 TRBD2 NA CATSDPWTRLNEQFF TGTGCCACCAGTGATCCGTGGACTAGGCTGAATGAGCAGTTCTTC
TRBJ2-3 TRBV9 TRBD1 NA CASSEGQGRPDTQYF TGTGCCAGCAGCGAGGGACAGGGGAGGCCAGATACGCAGTATTTT
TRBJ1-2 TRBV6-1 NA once CASSVATALANYGYTF TGTGCCAGCAGTGTGGCAACAGCCCTCGCTAACTATGGCTACACCTTC
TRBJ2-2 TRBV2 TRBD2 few CASSELALAANTGELFF TGTGCCAGCAGTGAACTTGCACTAGCGGCGAACACCGGGGAGCTGTTTTTT
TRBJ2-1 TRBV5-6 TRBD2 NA CASSPGLAGGGLNEQFF TGTGCCAGCAGCCCGGGACTAGCGGGAGGGGGTCTCAATGAGCAGTTCTTC
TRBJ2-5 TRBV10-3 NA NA CAISESQTGKETQYF TGTGCCATCAGTGAGTCACAAACAGGGAAGGAGACCCAGTACTTC
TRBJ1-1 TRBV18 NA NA CASSPIGGGSGQMNTEAFF TGTGCCAGCTCACCAATCGGGGGGGGTTCTGGGCAAATGAACACTGAAGCTTTCTTT
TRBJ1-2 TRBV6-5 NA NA CASSSSYGYTF TGTGCCAGCAGTTCCAGCTATGGCTACACCTTC
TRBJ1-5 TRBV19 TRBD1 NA CASSPSRGQGQPQHF TGTGCCAGTAGTCCCTCCAGGGGGCAGGGTCAGCCCCAGCATTTT
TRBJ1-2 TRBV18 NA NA CASSPLPAVDYGYTF TGTGCCAGCTCACCCCTCCCGGCGGTGGACTATGGCTACACCTTC
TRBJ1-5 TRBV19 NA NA CASRPGYSGANQPQHF TGTGCCAGCAGACCCGGGTATTCGGGAGCCAATCAGCCCCAGCATTTT
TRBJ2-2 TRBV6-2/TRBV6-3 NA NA CASSHDLEIGELFF TGTGCCAGCAGCCATGATTTAGAAATCGGGGAGCTGTTTTTT
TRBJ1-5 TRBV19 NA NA CASSSGGTWQPQHF TGTGCCAGTAGTAGTGGAGGGACGTGGCAGCCCCAGCATTTT
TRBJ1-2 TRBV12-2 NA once CASRLALTEKCNYGYTF TGTGCAAGTCGCTTAGCCCTGACAGAGAAATGTAACTATGGCTACACCTTC
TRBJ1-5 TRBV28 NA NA CASSFLQQDQPQHF TGTGCCAGCAGTTTCTTACAGCAGGATCAGCCCCAGCATTTT
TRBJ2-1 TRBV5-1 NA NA CASSWTQMYNEQFF TGCGCCAGCAGCTGGACACAGATGTACAATGAGCAGTTCTTC
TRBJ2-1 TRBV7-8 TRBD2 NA CASSLDQREFDEQFF TGTGCCAGCAGCTTAGACCAGCGGGAATTTGATGAGCAGTTCTTC
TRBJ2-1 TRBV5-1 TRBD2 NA CASSTTGTSESSYNEQFF TGCGCCAGCAGCACAACCGGGACTAGCGAGAGCTCCTACAATGAGCAGTTCTTC
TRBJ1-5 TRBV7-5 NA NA CVRSLAKAGVESNQPQHF TGTGTCAGAAGCTTAGCGAAAGCAGGCGTTGAGAGCAATCAGCCCCAGCATTTT
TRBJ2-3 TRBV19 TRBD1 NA CASSIGTGNTDTQYF TGTGCCAGTAGTATCGGGACAGGCAACACAGATACGCAGTATTTT
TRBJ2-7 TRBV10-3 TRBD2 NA CATKWAASGRGEQYF TGTGCCACCAAGTGGGCCGCTAGCGGACGGGGCGAGCAGTACTTC
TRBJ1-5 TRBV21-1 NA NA CADRGPQHF TGTGCCGACCGGGGGCCCCAGCATTTT
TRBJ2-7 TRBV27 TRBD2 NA CASRNLAGVNEQYF TGTGCCAGCAGGAACCTAGCGGGAGTCAACGAGCAGTACTTC
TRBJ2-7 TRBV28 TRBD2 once CASSLSGARGYEQYF TGTGCCAGCAGTTTAAGCGGGGCTCGGGGATACGAGCAGTACTTC
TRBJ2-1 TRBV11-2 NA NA CASSLMSAGNEQFF TGTGCCAGCAGCTTAATGAGCGCGGGAAATGAGCAGTTCTTC
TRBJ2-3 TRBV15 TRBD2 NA CATSGRSGTSGSDTQYF TGTGCCACCAGCGGACGATCCGGGACTAGCGGGAGTGATACGCAGTATTTT
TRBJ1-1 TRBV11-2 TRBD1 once CASSLDLTGLNTEAFF TGTGCCAGCAGCTTAGATTTGACAGGGCTGAACACTGAAGCTTTCTTT
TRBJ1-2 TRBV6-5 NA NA CASRRDVWGYTF TGTGCCAGCAGACGCGATGTTTGGGGCTACACCTTC
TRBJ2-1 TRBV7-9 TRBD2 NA CASSSTLGLAGVDEQFF TGTGCCAGCAGCTCGACCCTTGGGCTAGCGGGAGTCGATGAGCAGTTCTTC
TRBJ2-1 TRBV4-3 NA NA CASSQGSGLDEQFF TGCGCCAGCAGCCAAGGTTCAGGGCTGGATGAGCAGTTCTTC